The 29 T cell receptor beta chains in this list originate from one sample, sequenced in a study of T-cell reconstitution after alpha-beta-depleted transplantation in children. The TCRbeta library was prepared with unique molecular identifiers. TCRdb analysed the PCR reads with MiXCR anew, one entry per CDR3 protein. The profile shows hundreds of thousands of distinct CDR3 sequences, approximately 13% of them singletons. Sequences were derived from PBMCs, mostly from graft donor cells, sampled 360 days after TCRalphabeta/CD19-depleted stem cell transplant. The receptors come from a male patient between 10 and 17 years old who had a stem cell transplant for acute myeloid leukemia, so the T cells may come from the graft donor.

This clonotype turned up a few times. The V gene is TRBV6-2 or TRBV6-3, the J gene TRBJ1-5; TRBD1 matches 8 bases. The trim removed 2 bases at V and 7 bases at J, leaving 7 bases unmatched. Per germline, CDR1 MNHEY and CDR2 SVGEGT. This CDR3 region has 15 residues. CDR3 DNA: TGTGCCAGCAGTTACGCAGGGGGCGCGGAGCAGCCCCAGCATTTT. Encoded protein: CASSYAGGAEQPQHF.

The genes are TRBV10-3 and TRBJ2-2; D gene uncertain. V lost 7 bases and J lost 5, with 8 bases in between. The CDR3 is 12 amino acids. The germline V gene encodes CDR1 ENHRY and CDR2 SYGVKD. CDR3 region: CAINSYTGELFF. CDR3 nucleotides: TGTGCCATCAACTCCTATACCGGGGAGCTGTTTTTT.

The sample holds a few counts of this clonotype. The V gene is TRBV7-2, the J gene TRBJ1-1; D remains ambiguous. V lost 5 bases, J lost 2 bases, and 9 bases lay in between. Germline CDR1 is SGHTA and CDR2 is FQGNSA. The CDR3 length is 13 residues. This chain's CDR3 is CASSRMHNTEAFF. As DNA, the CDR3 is TGTGCCAGCAGCCGGATGCATAACACTGAAGCTTTCTTT. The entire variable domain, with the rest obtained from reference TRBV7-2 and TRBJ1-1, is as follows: GAGVSQSPSNKVTEKGKDVELRCDPISGHTALYWYRQSLGQGLEFLIYFQGNSAPDKSGLPSDRFSAERTGGSVSTLTIQRTQQEDSAVYLCASSRMHNTEAFFGQGTRLTVV.

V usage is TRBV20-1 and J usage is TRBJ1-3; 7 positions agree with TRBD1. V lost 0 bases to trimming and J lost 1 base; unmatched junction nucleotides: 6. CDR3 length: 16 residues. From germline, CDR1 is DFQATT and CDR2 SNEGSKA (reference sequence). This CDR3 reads CSARDLQGGSGNTIYF. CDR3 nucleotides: TGCAGTGCTAGAGATCTTCAGGGGGGTTCTGGAAACACCATATATTTT.

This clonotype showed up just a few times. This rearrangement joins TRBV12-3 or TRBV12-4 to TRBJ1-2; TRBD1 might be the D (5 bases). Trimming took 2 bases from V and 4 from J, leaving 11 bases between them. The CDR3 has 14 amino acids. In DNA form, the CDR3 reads TGTGCCAGCAGTTTAACTCAGGGAAGCTATGGCTACACCTTC. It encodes CASSLTQGSYGYTF.

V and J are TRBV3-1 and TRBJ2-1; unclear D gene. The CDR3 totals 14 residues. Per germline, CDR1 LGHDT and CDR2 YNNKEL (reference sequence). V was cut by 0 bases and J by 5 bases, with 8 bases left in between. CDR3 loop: CASSQENRDNEQFF. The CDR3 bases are TGTGCCAGCAGCCAAGAAAATCGGGACAATGAGCAGTTCTTC.

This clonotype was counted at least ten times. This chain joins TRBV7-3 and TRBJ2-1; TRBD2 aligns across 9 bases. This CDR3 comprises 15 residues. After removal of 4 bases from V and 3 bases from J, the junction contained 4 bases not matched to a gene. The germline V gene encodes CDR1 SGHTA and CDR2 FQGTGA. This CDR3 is CASSSGLAYYNEQFF. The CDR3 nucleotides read TGTGCCAGCAGCTCCGGACTAGCGTACTACAATGAGCAGTTCTTC.

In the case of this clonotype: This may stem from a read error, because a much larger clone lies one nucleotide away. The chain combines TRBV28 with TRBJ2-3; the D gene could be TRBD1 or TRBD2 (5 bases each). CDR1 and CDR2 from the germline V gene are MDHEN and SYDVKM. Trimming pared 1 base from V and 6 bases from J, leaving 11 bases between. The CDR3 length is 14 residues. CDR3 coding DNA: TGTGCCAGCAGTTTATATGAGGGGCGGGATACGCAGTATTTT. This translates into CASSLYEGRDTQYF.

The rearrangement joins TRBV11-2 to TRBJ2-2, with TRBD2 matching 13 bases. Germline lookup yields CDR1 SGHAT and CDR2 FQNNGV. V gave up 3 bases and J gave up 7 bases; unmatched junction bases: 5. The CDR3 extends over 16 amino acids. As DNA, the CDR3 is TGTGCCAGCAGCTTGGGACTAGCGGGATGGGGCGGGGAGCTGTTTTTT. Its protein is CASSLGLAGWGGELFF.

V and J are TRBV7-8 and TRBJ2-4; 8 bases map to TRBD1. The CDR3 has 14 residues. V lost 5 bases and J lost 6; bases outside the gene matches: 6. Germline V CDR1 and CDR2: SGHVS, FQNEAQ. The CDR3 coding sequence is TGTGCCAGCAGCCTCCGGGGGACAGGAAACATTCAGTACTTC. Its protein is CASSLRGTGNIQYF.

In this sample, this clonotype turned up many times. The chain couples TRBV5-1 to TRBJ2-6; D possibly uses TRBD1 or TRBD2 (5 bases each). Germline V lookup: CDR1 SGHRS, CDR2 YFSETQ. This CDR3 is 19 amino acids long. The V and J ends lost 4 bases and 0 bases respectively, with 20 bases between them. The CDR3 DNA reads TGCGCCAGCAGCCTTGGGGGAAGACTTGGATACTCTGGGGCCAACGTCCTGACTTTC. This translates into CASSLGGRLGYSGANVLTF. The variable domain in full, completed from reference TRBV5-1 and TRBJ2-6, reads KAGVTQTPRYLIKTRGQQVTLSCSPISGHRSVSWYQQTPGQGLQFLFEYFSETQRNKGNFPGRFSGRQFSNSRSEMNVSTLELGDSALYLCASSLGGRLGYSGANVLTFGAGSRLTVL.

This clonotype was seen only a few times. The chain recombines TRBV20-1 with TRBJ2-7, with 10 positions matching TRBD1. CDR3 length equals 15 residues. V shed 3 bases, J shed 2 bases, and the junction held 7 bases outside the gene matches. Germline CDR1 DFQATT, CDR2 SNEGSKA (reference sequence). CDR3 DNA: TGCAGTGCTAGTCTCCGGGACAGGGGTCCCTACGAGCAGTACTTC. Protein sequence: CSASLRDRGPYEQYF.

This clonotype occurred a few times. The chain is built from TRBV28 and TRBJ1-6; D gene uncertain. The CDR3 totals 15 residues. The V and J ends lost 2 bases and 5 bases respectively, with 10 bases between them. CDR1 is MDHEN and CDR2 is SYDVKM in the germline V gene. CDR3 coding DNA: TGTGCCAGCAGTTTAGCGCCGGGGAATAATTCACCCCTCCACTTT. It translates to CASSLAPGNNSPLHF.

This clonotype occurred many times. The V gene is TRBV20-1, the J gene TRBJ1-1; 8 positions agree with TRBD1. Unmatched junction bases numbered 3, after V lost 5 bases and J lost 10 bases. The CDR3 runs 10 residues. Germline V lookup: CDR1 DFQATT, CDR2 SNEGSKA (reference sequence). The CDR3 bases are TGCAGTGCTTCCGGGACAGGAGCTTTCTTT. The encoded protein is CSASGTGAFF.

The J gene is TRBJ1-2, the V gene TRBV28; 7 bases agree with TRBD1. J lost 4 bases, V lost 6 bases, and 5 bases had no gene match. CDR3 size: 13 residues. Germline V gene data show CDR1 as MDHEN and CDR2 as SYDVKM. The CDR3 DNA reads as TGTGCCAGCAGCTCGACAGGGATCTATGGCTACACCTTC. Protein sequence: CASSSTGIYGYTF.

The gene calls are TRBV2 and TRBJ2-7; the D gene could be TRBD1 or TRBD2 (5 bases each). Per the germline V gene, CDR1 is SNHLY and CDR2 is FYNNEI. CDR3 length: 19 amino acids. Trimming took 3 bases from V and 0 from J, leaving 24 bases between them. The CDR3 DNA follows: TGTGCCAGCAGTGATTCCCAAACCCCCGGAGGCAGGGACTCCTACGAGCAGTACTTC. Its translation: CASSDSQTPGGRDSYEQYF.

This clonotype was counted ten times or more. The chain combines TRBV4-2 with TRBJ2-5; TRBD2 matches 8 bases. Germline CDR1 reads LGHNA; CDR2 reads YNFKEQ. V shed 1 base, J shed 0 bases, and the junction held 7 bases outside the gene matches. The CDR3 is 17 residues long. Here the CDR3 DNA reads TGTGCCAGCAGCCAAGGCTCTTTAGCGGGGAACCAAGAGACCCAGTACTTC. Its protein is CASSQGSLAGNQETQYF.

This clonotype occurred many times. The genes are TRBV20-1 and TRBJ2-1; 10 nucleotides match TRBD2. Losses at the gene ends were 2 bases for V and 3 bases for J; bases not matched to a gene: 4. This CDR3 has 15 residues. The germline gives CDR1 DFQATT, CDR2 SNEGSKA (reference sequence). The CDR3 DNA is TGCAGTGCTAGACTAGCGGGAGTCCTCTACAATGAGCAGTTCTTC. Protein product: CSARLAGVLYNEQFF.

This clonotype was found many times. The CDR3 protein is CSGLAGPGTQYF. DNA of the CDR3: TGCAGCGGGTTAGCGGGTCCAGGGACCCAGTACTTC. The J gene is TRBJ2-5, the V gene TRBV29-1; 7 nucleotides agree with TRBD2. Germline CDR1 and CDR2: SQVTM and ANQGSEA. J lost 7 bases, V lost 7 bases, and 9 bases had no gene match. The CDR3 contains 12 residues.

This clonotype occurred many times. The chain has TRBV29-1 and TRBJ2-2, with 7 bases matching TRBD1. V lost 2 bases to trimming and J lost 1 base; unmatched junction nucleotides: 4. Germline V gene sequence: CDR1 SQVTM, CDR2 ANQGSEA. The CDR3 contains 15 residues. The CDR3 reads CSVERGTENTGELFF. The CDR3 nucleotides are TGCAGCGTTGAAAGGGGGACAGAGAACACCGGGGAGCTGTTTTTT.

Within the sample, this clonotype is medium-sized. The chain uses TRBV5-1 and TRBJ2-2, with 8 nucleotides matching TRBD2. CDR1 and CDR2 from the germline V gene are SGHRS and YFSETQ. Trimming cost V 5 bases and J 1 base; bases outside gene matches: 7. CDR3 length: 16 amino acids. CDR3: CASSPTSVWNTGELFF. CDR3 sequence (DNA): TGCGCCAGCAGTCCGACTAGCGTTTGGAACACCGGGGAGCTGTTTTTT.

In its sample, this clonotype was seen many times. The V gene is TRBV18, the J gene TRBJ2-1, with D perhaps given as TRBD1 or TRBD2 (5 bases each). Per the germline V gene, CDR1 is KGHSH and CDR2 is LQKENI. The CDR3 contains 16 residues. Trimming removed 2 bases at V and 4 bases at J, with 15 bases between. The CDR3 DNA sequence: TGTGCCAGCTCACCAAGCCAGGGAGCCCCTTACAATGAGCAGTTCTTC. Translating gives CASSPSQGAPYNEQFF.

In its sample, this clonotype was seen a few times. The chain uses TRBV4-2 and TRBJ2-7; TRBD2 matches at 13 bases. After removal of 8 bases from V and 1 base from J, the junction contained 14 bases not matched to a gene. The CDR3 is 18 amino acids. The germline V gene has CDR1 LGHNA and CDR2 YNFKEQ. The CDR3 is CASGPGGLAGSASYEQYF. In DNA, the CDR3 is TGTGCCAGCGGCCCGGGGGGACTAGCGGGATCCGCTTCCTACGAGCAGTACTTC.

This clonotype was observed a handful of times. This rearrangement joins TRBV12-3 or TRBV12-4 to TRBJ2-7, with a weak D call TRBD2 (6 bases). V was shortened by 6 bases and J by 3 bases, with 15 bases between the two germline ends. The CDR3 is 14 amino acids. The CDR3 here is CASRSWGVNYEQYF. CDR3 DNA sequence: TGTGCCAGCAGGTCGTGGGGGGTAAACTACGAGCAGTACTTC.

The CDR3 coding sequence is TGCAGTGCTAGCCCCTTGACAGGGGGCCCCACAAGGCAGTACTTC. Amino acids: CSASPLTGGPTRQYF. The chain uses TRBV20-1 and TRBJ2-7; 10 positions match TRBD1. The trim removed 3 bases at V and 9 bases at J, leaving 14 bases unmatched. The CDR3 covers 15 residues. Germline loops: CDR1 DFQATT, CDR2 SNEGSKA (reference sequence).

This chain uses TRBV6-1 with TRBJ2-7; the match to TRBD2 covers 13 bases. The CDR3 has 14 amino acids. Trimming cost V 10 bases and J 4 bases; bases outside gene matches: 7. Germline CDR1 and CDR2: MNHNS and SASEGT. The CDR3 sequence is CATGTSGNTYEQYF. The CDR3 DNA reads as TGTGCCACCGGGACTAGCGGGAACACGTACGAGCAGTACTTC.

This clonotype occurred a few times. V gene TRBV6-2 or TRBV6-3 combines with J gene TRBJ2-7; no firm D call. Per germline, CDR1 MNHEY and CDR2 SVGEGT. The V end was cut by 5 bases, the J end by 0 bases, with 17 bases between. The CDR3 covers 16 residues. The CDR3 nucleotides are TGTGCCAGCAGTCGACCGGGTTGGCCGCGCTCCTACGAGCAGTACTTC. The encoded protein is CASSRPGWPRSYEQYF.

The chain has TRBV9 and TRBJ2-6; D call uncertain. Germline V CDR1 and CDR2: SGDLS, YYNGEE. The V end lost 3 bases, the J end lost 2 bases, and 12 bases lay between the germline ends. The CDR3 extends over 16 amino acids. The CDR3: CASSASPNPGANVLTF. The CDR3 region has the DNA TGTGCCAGCAGCGCCTCCCCCAATCCTGGGGCCAACGTCCTGACTTTC.

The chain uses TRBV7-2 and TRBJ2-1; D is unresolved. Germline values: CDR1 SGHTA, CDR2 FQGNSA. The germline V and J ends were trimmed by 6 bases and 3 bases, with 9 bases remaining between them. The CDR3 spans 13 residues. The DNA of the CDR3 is TGTGCCAGCAGGAAGAGGAACTACAATGAGCAGTTCTTC. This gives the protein CASRKRNYNEQFF. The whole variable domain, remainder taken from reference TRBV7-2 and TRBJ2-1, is GAGVSQSPSNKVTEKGKDVELRCDPISGHTALYWYRQSLGQGLEFLIYFQGNSAPDKSGLPSDRFSAERTGGSVSTLTIQRTQQEDSAVYLCASRKRNYNEQFFGPGTRLTVL.